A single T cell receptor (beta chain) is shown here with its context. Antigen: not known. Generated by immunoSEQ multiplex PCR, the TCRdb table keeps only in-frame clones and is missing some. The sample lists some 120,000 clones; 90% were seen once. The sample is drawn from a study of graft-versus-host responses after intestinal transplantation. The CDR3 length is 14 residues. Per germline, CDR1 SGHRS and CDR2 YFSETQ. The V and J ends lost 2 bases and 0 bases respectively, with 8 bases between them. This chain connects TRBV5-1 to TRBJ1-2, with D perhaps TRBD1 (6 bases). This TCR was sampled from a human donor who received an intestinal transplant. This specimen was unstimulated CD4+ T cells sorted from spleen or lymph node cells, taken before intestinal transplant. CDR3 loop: CASSLGGPNYGYTF. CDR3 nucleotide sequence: TGCGCCAGCAGCTTAGGGGGTCCTAACTATGGCTACACCTTC. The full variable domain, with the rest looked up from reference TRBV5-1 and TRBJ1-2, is KAGVTQTPRYLIKTRGQQVTLSCSPISGHRSVSWYQQTPGQGLQFLFEYFSETQRNKGNFPGRFSGRQFSNSRSEMNVSTLELGDSALYLCASSLGGPNYGYTFGSGTRLTVV.